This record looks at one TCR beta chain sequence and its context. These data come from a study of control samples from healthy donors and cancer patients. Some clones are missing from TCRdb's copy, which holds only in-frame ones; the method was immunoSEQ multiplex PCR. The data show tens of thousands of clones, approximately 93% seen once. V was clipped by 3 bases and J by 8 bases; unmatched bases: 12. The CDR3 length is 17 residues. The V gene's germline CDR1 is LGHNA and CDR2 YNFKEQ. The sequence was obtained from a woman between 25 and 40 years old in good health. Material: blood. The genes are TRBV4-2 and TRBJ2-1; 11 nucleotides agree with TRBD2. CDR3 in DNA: TGTGCCAGCAGCCAGGATTCCGGGACTAGCGGAATATATGAGCAGTTCTTC. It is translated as CASSQDSGTSGIYEQFF.